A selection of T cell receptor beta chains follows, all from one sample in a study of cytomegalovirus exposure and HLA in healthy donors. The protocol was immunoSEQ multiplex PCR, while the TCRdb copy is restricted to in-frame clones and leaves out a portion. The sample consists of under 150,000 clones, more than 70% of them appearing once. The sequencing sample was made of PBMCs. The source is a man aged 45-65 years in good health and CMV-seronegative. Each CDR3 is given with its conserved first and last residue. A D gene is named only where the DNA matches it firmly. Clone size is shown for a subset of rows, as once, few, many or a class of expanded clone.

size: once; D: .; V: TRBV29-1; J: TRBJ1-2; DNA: TGCAGCGTTGAAGGAGCACAGGGTATCTATGGCTACACCTTC; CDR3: CSVEGAQGIYGYTF
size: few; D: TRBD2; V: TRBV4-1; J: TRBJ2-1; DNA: TGCGCCAGCAGCCAAGTTAGCGGGGGGATCTACAATGAGCAGTTCTTC; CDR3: CASSQVSGGIYNEQFF
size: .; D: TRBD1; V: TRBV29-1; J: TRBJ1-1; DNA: TGCAGCGTCGCGAACCTGACAGGGGGCGCGTGGACTGAAGCTTTCTTT; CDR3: CSVANLTGGAWTEAFF
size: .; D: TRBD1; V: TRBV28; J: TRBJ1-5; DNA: TGTGCCAGCAGCTCCCCGGACAGGGGCAATCAGCCCCAGCATTTT; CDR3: CASSSPDRGNQPQHF
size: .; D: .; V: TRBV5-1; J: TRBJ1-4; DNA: TGCGCCAGCAGCTTGGTCGGAGGGACTAATGAAAAACTGTTTTTT; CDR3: CASSLVGGTNEKLFF
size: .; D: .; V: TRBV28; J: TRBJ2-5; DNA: TGTGCCAGCAGACCTCTCAGGGGAGGGGAAGAGACCCAGTACTTC; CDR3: CASRPLRGGEETQYF
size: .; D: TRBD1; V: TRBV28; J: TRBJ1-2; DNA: TGTGCCAGCAGAAGACAGGGGGTATTATTCTATGGCTACACCTTC; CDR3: CASRRQGVLFYGYTF
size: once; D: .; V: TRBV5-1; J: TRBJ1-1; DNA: TGCGCCAGCAGCTTGGAAGACAGGCGGAGAGAACCTGCTTTCTTT; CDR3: CASSLEDRRREPAFF
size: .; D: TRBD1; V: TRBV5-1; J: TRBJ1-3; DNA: TGCGTCAGCAGCTTGACGACAGGGAAAGGAAACACCATATATTTT; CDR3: CVSSLTTGKGNTIYF
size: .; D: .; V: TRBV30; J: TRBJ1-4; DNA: TGTGCCTGGAGAGCGGGACTGACGAATGAAAAACTGTTTTTT; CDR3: CAWRAGLTNEKLFF
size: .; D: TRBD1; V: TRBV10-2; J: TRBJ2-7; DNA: TGCGCCAGCAGTGCCGGGACAGGGTTCGACGAGCAGTACTTC; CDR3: CASSAGTGFDEQYF
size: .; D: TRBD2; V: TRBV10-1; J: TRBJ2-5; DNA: TGCGCCAGCAGTCCGAGACTAGCGGGAGTGGAGACCCAGTACTTC; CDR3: CASSPRLAGVETQYF
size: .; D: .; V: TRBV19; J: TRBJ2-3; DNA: TGTGCCAGTAGTATAACAGGGACCGCAGATACGCAGTATTTT; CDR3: CASSITGTADTQYF
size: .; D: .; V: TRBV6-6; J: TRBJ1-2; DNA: TGTGCCAGCAGTTATGGGACTTTGGACTATGGCTACACCTTC; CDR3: CASSYGTLDYGYTF
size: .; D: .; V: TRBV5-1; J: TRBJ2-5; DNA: TGCGCCAGCAGCGAGTGGGAGACCCAGTACTTC; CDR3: CASSEWETQYF
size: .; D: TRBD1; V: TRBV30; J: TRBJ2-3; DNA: TGTGCCTGGAGTGTAGGACAGGTCAGCACAGATACGCAGTATTTT; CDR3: CAWSVGQVSTDTQYF
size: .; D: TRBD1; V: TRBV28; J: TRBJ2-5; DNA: TGTGCCAGCAGTCGGACAGGAGGCGAGACCCAGTACTTC; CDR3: CASSRTGGETQYF
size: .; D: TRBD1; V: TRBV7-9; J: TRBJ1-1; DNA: TGTGCCAGCAGCTTAGCAGGGACAGGGGGAAACACTGAAGCTTTCTTT; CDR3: CASSLAGTGGNTEAFF
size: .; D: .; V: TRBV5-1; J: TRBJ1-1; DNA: TGCGCCAGCAGTTCGGTCGGGGGGCAAGGGTCTGAAGCTTTCTTT; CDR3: CASSSVGGQGSEAFF
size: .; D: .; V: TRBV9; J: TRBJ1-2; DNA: TGTGCCAGCAGCGTAGTGACAGGCGATGGCTACACCTTC; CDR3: CASSVVTGDGYTF
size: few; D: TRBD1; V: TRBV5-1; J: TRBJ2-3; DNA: TGCGCCAGCAGGCCGGGACAGCTAACAGATACGCAGTATTTT; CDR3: CASRPGQLTDTQYF
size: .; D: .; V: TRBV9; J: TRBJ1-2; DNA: TGTGCCAGCAGCGCTGAGAGTTGGTATGGCTACACCTTC; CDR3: CASSAESWYGYTF
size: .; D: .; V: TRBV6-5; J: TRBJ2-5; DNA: TGTGCCAGCAGTTACTCGACCGGAGAAGAGACCCAGTACTTC; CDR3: CASSYSTGEETQYF
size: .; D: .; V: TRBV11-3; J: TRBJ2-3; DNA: TGTGCCAGCAACTTCCCCTTTTTAGCGGATACGCAGTATTTT; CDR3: CASNFPFLADTQYF
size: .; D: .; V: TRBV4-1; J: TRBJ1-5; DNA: TGCGCCAGCAGCCAAGATAGGGGGTCTGTGGGTCAGCCCCAGCATTTT; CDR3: CASSQDRGSVGQPQHF
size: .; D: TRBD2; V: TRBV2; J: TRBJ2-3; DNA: TGTGCCAGCAATAGCGGGGGTAGCACAGATACGCAGTATTTT; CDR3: CASNSGGSTDTQYF
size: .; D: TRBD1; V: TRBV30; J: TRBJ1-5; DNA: TGTGCCTGGAGCACCGACAGGGTTGGCAATCAGCCCCAGCATTTT; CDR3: CAWSTDRVGNQPQHF
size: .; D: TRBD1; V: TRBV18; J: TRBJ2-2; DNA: TGTGCCAGCTCACCACCGTCCAGGGGGCGCGATGTGGAGCTGTTTTTT; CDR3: CASSPPSRGRDVELFF
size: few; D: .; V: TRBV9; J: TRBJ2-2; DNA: TGTGCCAGCAGCGTAGCTGGAGGGCCAGGGGGAACCGGGGAGCTGTTTTTT; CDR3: CASSVAGGPGGTGELFF
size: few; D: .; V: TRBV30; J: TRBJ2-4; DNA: TGTGCCTGGAGTAATGACCGGGGTATAGCCAAAAACATTCAGTACTTC; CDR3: CAWSNDRGIAKNIQYF
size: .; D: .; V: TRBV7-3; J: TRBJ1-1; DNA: TGTGCCAGCAGCTTAACAGGGGACACTGAAGCTTTCTTT; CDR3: CASSLTGDTEAFF
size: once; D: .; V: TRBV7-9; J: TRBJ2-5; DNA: TGTGCCAGCAGCTTAGGCTTTAGCGGCCGCCAAGAGACCCAGTACTTC; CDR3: CASSLGFSGRQETQYF
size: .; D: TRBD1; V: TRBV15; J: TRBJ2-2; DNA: TGTGCCACCAGCAGACGGACAGGAGACGGGGAGCTGTTTTTT; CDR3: CATSRRTGDGELFF
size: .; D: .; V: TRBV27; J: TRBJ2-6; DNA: TGTGCCAGCAGGTCTGGGGGGACTGGGGCCAACGTCCTGACTTTC; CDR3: CASRSGGTGANVLTF
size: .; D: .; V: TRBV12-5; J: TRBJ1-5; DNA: TGTGCTAGTGGTCCCCCCGGCAATCAGCCCCAGCATTTT; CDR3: CASGPPGNQPQHF
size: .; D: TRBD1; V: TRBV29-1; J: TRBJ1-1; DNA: TGCAGCGTTGAGGTTCTTAGGACAGGCGGATTGGGGACTGAAGCTTTCTTT; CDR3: CSVEVLRTGGLGTEAFF
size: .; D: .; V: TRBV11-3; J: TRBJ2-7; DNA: TGTGCCAGCAGCTTCCTTACCTACGAGCAGTACTTC; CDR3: CASSFLTYEQYF
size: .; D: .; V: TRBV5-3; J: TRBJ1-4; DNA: TGTGCCAGATCTCCGGGATGCGGTCGATTGCACCTCCCGGACACTAATGAAAAACTGTTTTTT; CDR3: CARSPGCGRLHLPDTNEKLFF
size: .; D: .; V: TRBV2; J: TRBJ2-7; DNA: TGTGCCAGCAGTGAAGCGCGAGGCGACCTCTACGAGCAGTACTTC; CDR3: CASSEARGDLYEQYF
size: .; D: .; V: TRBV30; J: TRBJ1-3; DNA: TGTGCCTGGAGTGTACTCGTTGGAAACACCATATATTTT; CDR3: CAWSVLVGNTIYF
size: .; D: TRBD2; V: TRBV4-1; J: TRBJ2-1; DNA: TGCGCCAGCAGCCAAGTTTTGGGGACTAGCGGGATAAATGAGCAGTTCTTC; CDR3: CASSQVLGTSGINEQFF
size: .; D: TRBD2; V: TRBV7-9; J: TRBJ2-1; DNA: TGTGCCAGCAGCTCCCTAGATCGGACGGGGGGAAATGAGCAGTTCTTC; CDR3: CASSSLDRTGGNEQFF
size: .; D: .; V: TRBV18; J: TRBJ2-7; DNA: TGTGCCAGCTCACCGGGGCTCTACGAGCAGTACTTC; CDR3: CASSPGLYEQYF
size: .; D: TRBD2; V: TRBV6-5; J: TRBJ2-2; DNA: TGTGCCAGCAAGAAGCGGGGGGGCCTCACCGGGGAGCTGTTTTTT; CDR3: CASKKRGGLTGELFF
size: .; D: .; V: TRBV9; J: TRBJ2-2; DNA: TGTGCCAGCAGCGTAGAGGGGTTACTGAACACCGGGGAGCTGTTTTTT; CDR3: CASSVEGLLNTGELFF
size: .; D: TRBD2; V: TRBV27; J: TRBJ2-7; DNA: TGTGCCAGCAGTTCCAGGACTAGCGGGAGGACCCCCTACGAGCAGTACTTC; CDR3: CASSSRTSGRTPYEQYF
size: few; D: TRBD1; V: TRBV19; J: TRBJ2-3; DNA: TGTGCCAGTAGCCTCCGGGGCAGGGGGCGAAGCACAGATACGCAGTATTTT; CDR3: CASSLRGRGRSTDTQYF
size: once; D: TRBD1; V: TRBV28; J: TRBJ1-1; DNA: TGTGCCAGCAGTTTAACTTGGGACAGCAGGAACACTGAAGCTTTCTTT; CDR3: CASSLTWDSRNTEAFF
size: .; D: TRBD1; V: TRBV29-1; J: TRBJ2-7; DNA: TGCAGCGCTGCCCGGGTGACAGGGGGCGCGGACGAGCAGTACTTC; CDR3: CSAARVTGGADEQYF
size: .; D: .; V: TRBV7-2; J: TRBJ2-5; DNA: TGTGCCAGCAGCTCCCTGACAGGAAACAATAAAGAGACCCAGTACTTC; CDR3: CASSSLTGNNKETQYF
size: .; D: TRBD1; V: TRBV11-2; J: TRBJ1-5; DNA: TGTGCCAGCAGCTTACACGGGACAGGGAATCAGCCCCAGCATTTT; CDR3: CASSLHGTGNQPQHF
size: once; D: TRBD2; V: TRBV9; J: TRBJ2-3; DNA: TGTGCCAGCAGCCAGAGGCTAGCGGGAGACACAGATACGCAGTATTTT; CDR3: CASSQRLAGDTDTQYF
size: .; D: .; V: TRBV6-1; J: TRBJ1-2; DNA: TGTGCCAGCAGTACCTACAGGGACGGACCCTATGGCTACACCTTC; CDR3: CASSTYRDGPYGYTF